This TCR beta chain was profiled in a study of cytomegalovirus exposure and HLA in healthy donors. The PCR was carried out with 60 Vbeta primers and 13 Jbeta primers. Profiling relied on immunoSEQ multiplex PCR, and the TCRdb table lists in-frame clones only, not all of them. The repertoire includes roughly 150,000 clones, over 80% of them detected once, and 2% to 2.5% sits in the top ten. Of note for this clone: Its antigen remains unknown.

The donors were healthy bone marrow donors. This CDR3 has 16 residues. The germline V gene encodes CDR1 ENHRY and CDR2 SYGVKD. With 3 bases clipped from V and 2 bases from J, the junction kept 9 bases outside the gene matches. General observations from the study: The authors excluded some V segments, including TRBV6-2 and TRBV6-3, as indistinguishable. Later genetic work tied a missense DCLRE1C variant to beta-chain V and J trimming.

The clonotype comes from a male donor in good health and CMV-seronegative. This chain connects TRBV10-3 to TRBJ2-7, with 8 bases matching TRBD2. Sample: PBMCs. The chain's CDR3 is CAISEISGGGPYEQYF. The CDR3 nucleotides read TGTGCCATCAGTGAAATTTCCGGCGGGGGGCCCTACGAGCAGTACTTC.